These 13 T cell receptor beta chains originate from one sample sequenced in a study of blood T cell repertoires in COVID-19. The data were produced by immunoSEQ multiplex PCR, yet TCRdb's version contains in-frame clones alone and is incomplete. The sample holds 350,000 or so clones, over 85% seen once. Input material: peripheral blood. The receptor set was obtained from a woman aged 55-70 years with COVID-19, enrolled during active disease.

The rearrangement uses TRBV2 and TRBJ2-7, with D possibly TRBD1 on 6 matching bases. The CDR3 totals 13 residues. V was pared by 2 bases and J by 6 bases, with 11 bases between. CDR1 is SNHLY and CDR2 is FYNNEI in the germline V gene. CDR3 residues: CASSENRVGEQYF. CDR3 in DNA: TGTGCCAGCAGTGAAAACAGGGTAGGCGAGCAGTACTTC.

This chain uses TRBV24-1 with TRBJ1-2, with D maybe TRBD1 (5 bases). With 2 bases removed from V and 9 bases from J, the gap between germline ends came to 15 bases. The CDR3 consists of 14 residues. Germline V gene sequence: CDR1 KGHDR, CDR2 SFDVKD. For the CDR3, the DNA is TGTGCCACCAGTGATTCGACCGGGGGAGGACGCTACACCTTC. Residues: CATSDSTGGGRYTF.

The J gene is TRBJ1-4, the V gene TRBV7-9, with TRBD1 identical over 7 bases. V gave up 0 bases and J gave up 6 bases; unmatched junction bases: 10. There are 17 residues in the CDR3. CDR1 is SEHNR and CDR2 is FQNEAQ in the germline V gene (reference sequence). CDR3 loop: CASSLAPRGQGDEKLFF. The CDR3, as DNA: TGTGCCAGCAGCTTAGCGCCCCGGGGCCAGGGGGATGAAAAACTGTTTTTT.

The CDR3 spells CASSSTGGASANTEAFF. The CDR3 coding sequence is TGCGCCAGCAGCTCCACAGGGGGCGCGAGCGCGAACACTGAAGCTTTCTTT. V usage is TRBV5-1 and J usage is TRBJ1-1; 9 bases are a match to TRBD1. The CDR3 runs 17 residues. Trimming at V came to 3 bases and at J to 1 base, leaving 10 bases not matched to a gene. Germline V CDR1 and CDR2: SGHRS, YFSETQ.

In DNA form, the CDR3 reads TGTGCCAGCAGTGATAGCGGGGGGCCAGGCACTGAAGCTTTCTTT. This translates into CASSDSGGPGTEAFF. The rearrangement links TRBV7-9 to TRBJ1-1; tentatively, D is TRBD1 (6 bases). The V end was cut by 6 bases, the J end by 4 bases, with 18 bases between. CDR1 is SEHNR and CDR2 is FQNEAQ in the germline V gene (reference sequence). CDR3 size: 15 residues. Supplemented by reference TRBV7-9 and TRBJ1-1, the full variable domain reads DTGVSQNPRHKITKRGQNVTFRCDPISEHNRLYWYRQTLGQGPEFLTYFQNEAQLEKSRLLSDRFSAERPKGSFSTLEIQRTEQGDSAMYLCASSDSGGPGTEAFFGQGTRLTVV.

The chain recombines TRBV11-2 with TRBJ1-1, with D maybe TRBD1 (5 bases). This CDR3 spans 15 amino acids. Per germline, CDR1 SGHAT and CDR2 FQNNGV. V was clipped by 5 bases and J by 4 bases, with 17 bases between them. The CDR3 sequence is CASSPGGQTGTEAFF. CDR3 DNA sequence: TGTGCCAGCAGCCCAGGTGGACAAACCGGCACTGAAGCTTTCTTT. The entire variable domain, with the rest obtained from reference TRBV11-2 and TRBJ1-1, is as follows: EAGVAQSPRYKIIEKRQSVAFWCNPISGHATLYWYQQILGQGPKLLIQFQNNGVVDDSQLPKDRFSAERLKGVDSTLKIQPAKLEDSAVYLCASSPGGQTGTEAFFGQGTRLTVV.

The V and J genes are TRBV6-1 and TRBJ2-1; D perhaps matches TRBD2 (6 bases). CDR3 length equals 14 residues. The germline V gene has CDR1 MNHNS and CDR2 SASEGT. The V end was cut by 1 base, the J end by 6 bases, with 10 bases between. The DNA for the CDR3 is TGTGCCAGCAGTGAAGGGTCCGGGAGCAATGAGCAGTTCTTC. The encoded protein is CASSEGSGSNEQFF.

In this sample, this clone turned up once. CDR3 amino acids: CASSLDSEIEQYF. The CDR3 DNA is TGTGCCAGCAGTTTAGACAGTGAGATCGAGCAGTACTTC. The chain has TRBV28 and TRBJ2-7; D may be TRBD1 (5 bases). V lost 2 bases and J lost 6, with 11 bases in between. CDR3 size: 13 residues. Germline V CDR1 and CDR2: MDHEN, SYDVKM.

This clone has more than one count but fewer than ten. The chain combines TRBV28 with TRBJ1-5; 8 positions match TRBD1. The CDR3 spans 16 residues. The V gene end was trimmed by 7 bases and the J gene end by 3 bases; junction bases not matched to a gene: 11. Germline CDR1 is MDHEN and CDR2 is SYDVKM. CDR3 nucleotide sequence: TGTGCCAGCATCCAAGAGGACAGGGCGTCCAATCAGCCCCAGCATTTT. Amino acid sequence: CASIQEDRASNQPQHF.

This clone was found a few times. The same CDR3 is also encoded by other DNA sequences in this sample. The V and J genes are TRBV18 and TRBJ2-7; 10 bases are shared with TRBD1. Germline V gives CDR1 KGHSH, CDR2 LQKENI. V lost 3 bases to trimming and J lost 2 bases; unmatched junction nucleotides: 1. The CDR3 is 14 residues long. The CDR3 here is CASSPGQGAYEQYF. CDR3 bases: TGTGCCAGCTCACCCGGACAGGGGGCCTACGAGCAGTACTTC.

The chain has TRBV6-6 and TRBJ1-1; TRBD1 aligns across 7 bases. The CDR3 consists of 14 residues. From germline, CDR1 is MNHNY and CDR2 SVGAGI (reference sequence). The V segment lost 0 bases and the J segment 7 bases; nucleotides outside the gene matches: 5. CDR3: CASSYSDRVLEAFF. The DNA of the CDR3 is TGTGCCAGCAGTTACTCCGACAGGGTCCTTGAAGCTTTCTTT.

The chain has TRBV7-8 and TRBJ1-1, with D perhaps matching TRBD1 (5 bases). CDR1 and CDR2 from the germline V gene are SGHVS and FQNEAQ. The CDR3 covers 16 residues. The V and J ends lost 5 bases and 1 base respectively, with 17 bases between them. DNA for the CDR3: TGTGCCAGCAGCCCCTGGGGGGGTCGAGGGAACACTGAAGCTTTCTTT. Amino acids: CASSPWGGRGNTEAFF. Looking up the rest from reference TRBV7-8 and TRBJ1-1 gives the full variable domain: GAGVSQSPRYKVAKRGQDVALRCDPISGHVSLFWYQQALGQGPEFLTYFQNEAQLDKSGLPSDRFFAERPEGSVSTLKIQRTQQEDSAVYLCASSPWGGRGNTEAFFGQGTRLTVV.

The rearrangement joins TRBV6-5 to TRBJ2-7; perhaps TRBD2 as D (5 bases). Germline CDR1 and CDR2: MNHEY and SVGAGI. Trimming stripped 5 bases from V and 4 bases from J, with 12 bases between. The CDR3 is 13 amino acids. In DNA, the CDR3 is TGTGCCAGCAGTCCTAAATCGGGGTACGAGCAGTACTTC. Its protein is CASSPKSGYEQYF.